Listed below are T cell receptor beta chains from one sample, sequenced in a study of regulatory T cells in long-lasting Graves disease. TCRdb called the multiplex PCR reads again in MiXCR, with one record for every CDR3 protein. Here the sample spans 450,000 to 500,000 distinct CDR3 sequences, roughly 17% being singletons. This sample also belongs to another study, concerning T cells in Graves' hyperthyroidism and ophthalmopathy.

The starting material was peripheral blood mononuclear cells (PBMCs), obtained at new diagnosis, from a patient treated with antithyroid drugs. These receptors were collected from a man in his forties with Graves disease. CDR3s include the opening cysteine and the closing phenylalanine or tryptophan. The D gene is left open where the match is weak. A row's size may be missing; if present it is once, few, many or a size class.

TRBJ2-1 TRBV28 . TRBD2 TGTGCCAGCAGTTATAGCGGGGGCCGTTCGGATGAGCAGTTCTTC CASSYSGGRSDEQFF
TRBJ2-7 TRBV7-8 . TRBD2 TGTGCCAGCAGCTACGGGGGGGGACTCGAGCAGTACTTC CASSYGGGLEQYF
TRBJ2-1 TRBV20-1 . . TGCAGTGCTAGAGATCCCCTAGCTACTCTTAGTAACCATGAGCAGTTCTTC CSARDPLATLSNHEQFF
TRBJ2-3 TRBV29-1 once . TGCAGCGTTGATGGTAGAGGGCCGGGAGATACGCAGTATTTT CSVDGRGPGDTQYF
TRBJ2-5 TRBV20-1 many . TGCAGTGCTAGTTCGCGGGCCCCAGGGGAGACCCAGTACTTC CSASSRAPGETQYF
TRBJ2-1 TRBV30 . TRBD2 TGTGCCTGGAATCTGGCGGGAGACCTCCAATTTGAGCAGTTCTTC CAWNLAGDLQFEQFF
TRBJ2-7 TRBV2 few TRBD1 TGTGCCACCTCCCAAAGACAGGGGCTCTACGAGCAGTACTTC CATSQRQGLYEQYF
TRBJ1-5 TRBV7-9 . TRBD1 TGTGCCAGCAGCCCCGGGACAGGGGGTATTAATCAGCCCCAGCATTTT CASSPGTGGINQPQHF
TRBJ2-2 TRBV18 few . TGTGCCAGCTCACCAACAACAGGAGACACCGGGGAGCTGTTTTTT CASSPTTGDTGELFF
TRBJ2-7 TRBV20-1 . . TGCAGTGCGGGGGGTTCGATGGCAGGGGAAAGCTCCTACGAGCAGTACTTC CSAGGSMAGESSYEQYF
TRBJ2-7 TRBV10-3 many . TGTGCCATCAGTGGTTTACAGGGTACCGACGAGCAGTACTTC CAISGLQGTDEQYF
TRBJ2-1 TRBV3-1 many . TGTGCCAGCAGCCTTCGGCCCGGGAATGAGCAGTTCTTC CASSLRPGNEQFF
TRBJ1-1 TRBV27 many TRBD1 TGTGCCAGCAGTTTGGAAGGGGGCGCAGGAACTGAAGCTTTCTTT CASSLEGGAGTEAFF
TRBJ1-2 TRBV6-1 many TRBD1 TGTGCCAGCAGGGGGACAGGGCGGGGAGGCTACACCTTC CASRGTGRGGYTF
TRBJ2-1 TRBV13 few TRBD1 TGTGCCAGCAGCGCAGCCGGGACAGGCCTCAGAGAGCAGTTCTTC CASSAAGTGLREQFF
TRBJ1-5 TRBV5-8 many TRBD1 TGTGCCAGCGGTCCCGGGACAGCTAGCAATCAGCCCCAGCATTTT CASGPGTASNQPQHF
TRBJ1-4 TRBV20-1 few TRBD1 TGCAGTGCTAGGGACCGACAGGGAAGTAATGAAAAACTGTTTTTT CSARDRQGSNEKLFF
TRBJ1-1 TRBV14 many . TGTGCCAGCAGCCAAGAACCCACTACTGCTGGGCGAAGGAACACTGAAGCTTTCTTT CASSQEPTTAGRRNTEAFF
TRBJ2-5 TRBV15 many . TGTGCCACCAGACCCCTAGGGCCAGAGACCCAGTACTTC CATRPLGPETQYF
TRBJ2-1 TRBV24-1 . TRBD2 TGTGCCACCGGGACTAGCGGAGGGGGTGAGCAGTTCTTC CATGTSGGGEQFF
TRBJ2-7 TRBV3-1 few TRBD1 TGTGCCAGCAGCCCCCGAAGGACAGGGCGAAACGAGCAGTACTTC CASSPRRTGRNEQYF
TRBJ2-4 TRBV20-1 . . TGCAGTCCCGGGGCATTAGGGTTAAACATTCAGTACTTC CSPGALGLNIQYF
TRBJ2-7 TRBV12-3/TRBV12-4 many TRBD2 TGTGCCAGCAGTTTAGTGACTAGCGGGAGGTTCGAGCAGTACTTC CASSLVTSGRFEQYF
TRBJ2-1 TRBV30 many . TGTGCCTGGAGTGTAATCCGAGGTAATGAGCAGTTCTTC CAWSVIRGNEQFF
TRBJ1-4 TRBV9 . TRBD1 TGTGCCAGCAGCAGTTACAGGGGTGGAGCTGAAAAACTGTTTTTT CASSSYRGGAEKLFF
TRBJ1-5 TRBV2 few . TGTGCCAGCAGAGAAAACAGCGTTAATCAGCCCCAGCATTTT CASRENSVNQPQHF
TRBJ1-5 TRBV12-3/TRBV12-4 many . TGTGCCAGCAGTTTCTCGGGTGTTGATCAGCCCCAGCATTTT CASSFSGVDQPQHF
TRBJ2-5 TRBV12-3/TRBV12-4 . . TGTGCCAGCAGTCCCCGGGGGAGGCGGGAGACCCAGTACTTC CASSPRGRRETQYF
TRBJ1-4 TRBV19 . . TGTGCCAGTAGTAAGACACCCGCTAATGAAAAACTGTTTTTT CASSKTPANEKLFF
TRBJ2-1 TRBV5-1 few . TGCGCCAGCAGCTTGTGGGGAAACAATGAGCAGTTCTTC CASSLWGNNEQFF
TRBJ1-1 TRBV6-9 many . TGTGCCAGCAGTTACTACGGGATGAACACTGAAGCTTTCTTT CASSYYGMNTEAFF